The 25 T cell receptor beta chains in this list originate from one sample, sequenced in a study of blood T cell repertoires in COVID-19. Repertoires were generated with immunoSEQ multiplex PCR, while TCRdb's copy carries only in-frame clones and drops some. The sample lists around 340,000 clones, around 80% occurring once. Sequenced input: peripheral blood. These receptors originate from a man younger than 40 with active or convalescent COVID-19.

The chain uses TRBV5-5 and TRBJ1-1, with D possibly matching TRBD1 (5 bases). CDR1 and CDR2 from the germline V gene are SGHKS and YYEKEE (reference sequence). V was pared by 4 bases and J by 1 base, with 11 bases between. This CDR3 is built from 14 residues. The CDR3 reads CASSAFTGNTEAFF. CDR3 DNA: TGTGCCAGCAGCGCCTTCACAGGGAACACTGAAGCTTTCTTT. Full variable domain (remainder filled in from reference TRBV5-5 and TRBJ1-1): DAGVTQSPTHLIKTRGQQVTLRCSPISGHKSVSWYQQVLGQGPQFIFQYYEKEERGRGNFPDRFSARQFPNYSSELNVNALLLGDSALYLCASSAFTGNTEAFFGQGTRLTVV.

The chain uses TRBV2 and TRBJ1-1; the D gene is possibly TRBD1 (5 bases). Trimming removed 6 bases from V and 0 bases from J, with 11 bases in between. Germline loops: CDR1 SNHLY, CDR2 FYNNEI. CDR3 length equals 14 residues. This chain's CDR3 is CASSWDSLNTEAFF. The CDR3 DNA sequence: TGTGCCAGCAGCTGGGACTCATTGAACACTGAAGCTTTCTTT.

The rearrangement joins TRBV30 to TRBJ2-4; TRBD2 matches 8 bases. Germline V gene lookup returns CDR1 GTSNPN and CDR2 SVGIG (reference sequence). Germline trimming cut 5 bases from V and 2 bases from J; bases unmatched to any gene: 5. CDR3 length: 14 amino acids. CDR3 sequence (DNA): TGTGCCTGGGGAGGCGGGGGGACCAAAAACATTCAGTACTTC. Protein: CAWGGGGTKNIQYF.

This clone has only one observation. This rearrangement joins TRBV2 to TRBJ1-4; no clear D. V was pared by 2 bases and J by 6 bases, with 10 bases between. Germline V lookup: CDR1 SNHLY, CDR2 FYNNEI. CDR3 size: 14 residues. The CDR3 sequence is CASSEPGSDEKLFF. CDR3 nucleotide sequence: TGTGCCAGCAGTGAACCAGGTTCCGATGAAAAACTGTTTTTT.

This rearrangement joins TRBV30 to TRBJ1-2; D gene ambiguous. Trimming removed 1 base at V and 6 bases at J, with 6 bases between. Germline V gene data show CDR1 as GTSNPN and CDR2 as SVGIG (reference sequence). There are 11 residues in the CDR3. Written as DNA, the CDR3 is TGTGCCTGGAGTGCCGGGAATGGCTACACCTTC. As protein: CAWSAGNGYTF.

This rearrangement joins TRBV4-1 to TRBJ1-1, with D tentatively TRBD1 (6 bases). The CDR3 sequence is 14 residues long. Germline V CDR1 and CDR2: MGHRA, YSYEKL. V lost 7 bases, J lost 3 bases, and 15 bases lay in between. In DNA, the CDR3 is TGCGCCAGCACCGTTGACAGGAGGTACACTGAAGCTTTCTTT. Its translation is CASTVDRRYTEAFF.

This chain uses TRBV6-2 or TRBV6-3 with TRBJ1-6; 8 bases align to TRBD1. The CDR3 runs 15 residues. With V trimmed by 6 bases and J by 7 bases, 8 bases remained unmatched. The V gene's germline CDR1 is MNHEY and CDR2 SVGEGT. CDR3 amino acids: CASSGQGSGNSPLHF. DNA of the CDR3: TGTGCCAGCAGCGGACAGGGTTCGGGGAATTCACCCCTCCACTTT.

The chain links TRBV18 to TRBJ2-2; no clear D. The CDR3 contains 13 residues. CDR1 is KGHSH and CDR2 is LQKENI in the germline V gene. The V end was cut by 3 bases, the J end by 4 bases, with 6 bases between. This chain's CDR3 is CASSPQSTGELFF. The CDR3 region has the DNA TGTGCCAGCTCACCGCAGTCCACCGGGGAGCTGTTTTTT.

This clone was picked up one time. The chain carries TRBV7-2 and TRBJ2-2; 10 bases match TRBD2. After removal of 5 bases from V and 6 bases from J, the junction contained 6 bases not matched to a gene. Germline CDR1 SGHTA, CDR2 FQGNSA. The CDR3 is made up of 15 amino acids. The CDR3 region is CASSNRTSGAGELFF. CDR3 coding DNA: TGTGCCAGCAGCAATCGGACTAGCGGAGCCGGGGAGCTGTTTTTT.

This clone was found once. The chain couples TRBV18 to TRBJ2-1; D gene uncertain. CDR3 length: 12 residues. CDR1 is KGHSH, CDR2 LQKENI, per germline. V lost 5 bases, J lost 5 bases, and 7 bases lay in between. The CDR3 DNA reads TGTGCCAGCTCAGACATGAACAATGAGCAGTTCTTC. Translation gives CASSDMNNEQFF. The whole variable domain, filled in from reference TRBV18 and TRBJ2-1, reads NAGVMQNPRHLVRRRGQEARLRCSPMKGHSHVYWYRQLPEEGLKFMVYLQKENIIDESGMPKERFSAEFPKEGPSILRIQQVVRGDSAAYFCASSDMNNEQFFGPGTRLTVL.

V usage is TRBV11-3 and J usage is TRBJ2-5; 7 bases match TRBD2. CDR1 and CDR2 (germline): SGHNT, YENEEA. The CDR3 runs to 15 residues. V lost 5 bases to trimming and J lost 4 bases; unmatched junction nucleotides: 10. In DNA form, the CDR3 reads TGTGCCAGCAGCGACTGGGAGGGGCCGTCAGAGACCCAGTACTTC. This gives the protein CASSDWEGPSETQYF. Filled out from reference TRBV11-3 and TRBJ2-5, the complete variable domain reads EAGVVQSPRYKIIEKKQPVAFWCNPISGHNTLYWYLQNLGQGPELLIRYENEEAVDDSQLPKDRFSAERLKGVDSTLKIQPAELGDSAVYLCASSDWEGPSETQYFGPGTRLLVL.

The V and J genes are TRBV7-9 and TRBJ1-6, with 11 bases matching TRBD1. The CDR3 is made up of 14 amino acids. The ends lost 3 bases at V and 10 bases at J; junction bases unmatched: 2. The germline V gene has CDR1 SEHNR and CDR2 FQNEAQ (reference sequence). DNA of the CDR3: TGTGCCAGCAGCTTTGGGACAGGGGGATCACCCCTCCACTTT. This codes for CASSFGTGGSPLHF. Full variable domain (remainder filled in from reference TRBV7-9 and TRBJ1-6): DTGVSQNPRHKITKRGQNVTFRCDPISEHNRLYWYRQTLGQGPEFLTYFQNEAQLEKSRLLSDRFSAERPKGSFSTLEIQRTEQGDSAMYLCASSFGTGGSPLHFGNGTRLTVT.

The chain has TRBV5-4 and TRBJ2-5, with 9 bases identical to TRBD2. CDR1 SGHNT and CDR2 YYREEE come from the germline V gene (reference sequence). Trimming took 2 bases from V and 5 from J; bases not matched to a gene: 10. The CDR3 is made up of 16 amino acids. The CDR3 sequence: CASSFGVAGVSETQYF. CDR3 nucleotides: TGTGCCAGCAGCTTTGGAGTAGCGGGAGTAAGCGAGACCCAGTACTTC.

This chain joins TRBV21-1 and TRBJ1-1. TRBV21-1 corresponds to a pseudogene. CDR3 size: 14 residues. CDR3 amino acids: CASSFPGGNTEAFF. CDR3 DNA: TGTGCCAGCAGCTTCCCCGGAGGGAACACTGAAGCTTTCTTT.

This clone occurred a few times. J is TRBJ1-2 and V is TRBV19; D gene uncertain. Trimming took off 0 bases at V and 3 bases at J, with 8 bases between the two ends. The germline V gene has CDR1 LNHDA and CDR2 SQIVND (reference sequence). CDR3 length: 14 amino acids. The CDR3 protein is CASSIEGRYYGYTF. The CDR3 nucleotides are TGTGCCAGTAGTATAGAAGGCAGGTACTATGGCTACACCTTC.

J is TRBJ2-4 and V is TRBV6-6; maybe TRBD2 (5 bases). Germline CDR1 reads MNHNY; CDR2 reads SVGAGI (reference sequence). This CDR3 comprises 15 residues. Trimming shortened V by 5 bases and J by 2 bases, and 13 bases separated the two germline ends. The CDR3 loop is CASSGQIATKNIQYF. In nucleotides, the CDR3 is TGTGCCAGCAGTGGTCAAATAGCGACCAAAAACATTCAGTACTTC.

In this sample, this clone turned up many times. V usage is TRBV30 and J usage is TRBJ1-5; D unresolved. Germline values: CDR1 GTSNPN, CDR2 SVGIG (reference sequence). This CDR3 has 14 residues. The V end lost 2 bases, the J end lost 0 bases, and 8 bases lay between the germline ends. DNA of the CDR3: TGTGCCTGGAGTCATAGTTATAGCAATCAGCCCCAGCATTTT. Its protein product is CAWSHSYSNQPQHF.

The rearrangement uses TRBV12-3 or TRBV12-4 and TRBJ2-5, with TRBD1 as a possible D gene (6 bases). Trimming took 5 bases from V and 3 from J, leaving 7 bases between them. The length of the CDR3 is 12 residues. CDR3 in amino acids: CASSTGKETQYF. The CDR3 DNA is TGTGCCAGCAGTACAGGGAAAGAGACCCAGTACTTC.

The chain has TRBV5-4 and TRBJ2-3; 9 bases match TRBD1. CDR3 size: 16 residues. The J segment lost 3 bases and the V segment lost 0 bases, leaving 5 bases of the junction unmatched. Germline CDR1 and CDR2: SGHNT and YYREEE (reference sequence). CDR3 coding DNA: TGTGCCAGCAGCTTGGACAGGGGGCGAGGGACAGATACGCAGTATTTT. Translating gives CASSLDRGRGTDTQYF.

This chain links TRBV18 with TRBJ2-7, with D possibly TRBD2 on 7 matching bases. Germline CDR1 is KGHSH and CDR2 is LQKENI. Deletions cut 4 bases from V and 6 bases from J, with 22 bases between. The CDR3 contains 16 residues. The CDR3 DNA reads as TGTGCCAGCTCACTGGAGGGGGGGCGCAGCATTGGCGAGCAGTACTTC. Translated: CASSLEGGRSIGEQYF.

The chain uses TRBV18 and TRBJ1-2; D gene uncertain. Trimming cost V 6 bases and J 6 bases, with 17 bases left between them. Germline-derived CDR1 and CDR2 are KGHSH and LQKENI. The CDR3 contains 14 residues. The CDR3 DNA reads as TGTGCCAGCTCCCCCCAGAATTCACGGGATGGCTACACCTTC. This translates into CASSPQNSRDGYTF.

This clone has only one observation. The chain employs TRBV27 and TRBJ2-7, with a weak D call TRBD1 (5 bases). The V end lost 3 bases, the J end lost 3 bases, and 15 bases lay between the germline ends. CDR3 length equals 15 residues. Germline CDR1 and CDR2: MNHEY and SMNVEV (reference sequence). Here the CDR3 reads CASSLTGRGSYEQYF. In DNA, the CDR3 is TGTGCCAGCAGTTTGACCGGAAGGGGAAGCTACGAGCAGTACTTC.

This clone was seen a few times. This sequence joins TRBV5-6 and TRBJ1-5, with no clear D. This CDR3 has 15 residues. With 0 bases removed from V and 3 bases from J, the gap between germline ends came to 10 bases. Germline lookup yields CDR1 SGHDT and CDR2 YYEEEE. The CDR3 is CASSLGVLVNQPQHF. CDR3 sequence (DNA): TGTGCCAGCAGCTTGGGAGTGCTGGTCAATCAGCCCCAGCATTTT. The variable domain in full, completed from reference TRBV5-6 and TRBJ1-5, reads DAGVTQSPTHLIKTRGQQVTLRCSPKSGHDTVSWYQQALGQGPQFIFQYYEEEERQRGNFPDRFSGHQFPNYSSELNVNALLLGDSALYLCASSLGVLVNQPQHFGDGTRLSIL.

This chain joins TRBV5-6 and TRBJ1-5; D possibly corresponds to TRBD1 (5 bases). CDR3 length equals 14 residues. Trimming left V 3 bases short and J 6 bases short, with 13 bases between. Germline V CDR1 and CDR2: SGHDT, YYEEEE. The chain's CDR3 is CASSSKGSGQPQHF. As DNA, the CDR3 is TGTGCCAGCAGCTCGAAGGGGTCTGGTCAGCCCCAGCATTTT.

The V call is TRBV7-3, the J call TRBJ2-1; 10 nucleotides agree with TRBD2. The germline CDR1 and CDR2 sequences are SGHTA and FQGTGA. The CDR3 has 18 residues. V dropped 2 bases and J dropped 6; count of bases not matched to a gene: 13. The CDR3 here is CASSLGSGREMGGNEQFF. In DNA form, the CDR3 reads TGTGCCAGCAGCTTAGGGAGCGGGAGGGAGATGGGGGGCAATGAGCAGTTCTTC.